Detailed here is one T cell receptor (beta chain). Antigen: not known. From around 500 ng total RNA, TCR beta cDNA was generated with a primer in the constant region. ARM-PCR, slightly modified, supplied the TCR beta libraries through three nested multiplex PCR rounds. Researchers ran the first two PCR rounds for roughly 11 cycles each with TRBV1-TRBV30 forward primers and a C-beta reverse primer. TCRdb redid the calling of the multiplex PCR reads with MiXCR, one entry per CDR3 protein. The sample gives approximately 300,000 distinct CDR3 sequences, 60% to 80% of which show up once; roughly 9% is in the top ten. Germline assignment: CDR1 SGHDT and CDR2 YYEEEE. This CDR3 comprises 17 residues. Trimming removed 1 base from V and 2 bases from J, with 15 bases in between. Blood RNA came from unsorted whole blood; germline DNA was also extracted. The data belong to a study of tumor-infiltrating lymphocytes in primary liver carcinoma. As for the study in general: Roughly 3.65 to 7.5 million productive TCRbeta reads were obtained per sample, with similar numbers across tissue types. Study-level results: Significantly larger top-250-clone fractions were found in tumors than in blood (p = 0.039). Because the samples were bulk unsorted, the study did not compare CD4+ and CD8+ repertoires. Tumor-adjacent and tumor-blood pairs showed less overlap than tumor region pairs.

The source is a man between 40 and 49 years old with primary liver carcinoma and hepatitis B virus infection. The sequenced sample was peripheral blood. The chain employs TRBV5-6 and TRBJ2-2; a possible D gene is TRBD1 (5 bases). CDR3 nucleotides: TGTGCCAGCAGCTTGCTTAGGGGCCCCGCAAACACCGGGGAGCTGTTTTTT. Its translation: CASSLLRGPANTGELFF. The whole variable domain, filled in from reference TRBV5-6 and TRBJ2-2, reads DAGVTQSPTHLIKTRGQQVTLRCSPKSGHDTVSWYQQALGQGPQFIFQYYEEEERQRGNFPDRFSGHQFPNYSSELNVNALLLGDSALYLCASSLLRGPANTGELFFGEGSRLTVL.